These 2 T cell receptor beta chains originate from one sample sequenced in a study of shared clonotypes between healthy human individuals. Clones were read by immunoSEQ multiplex PCR, and TCRdb kept only the in-frame ones, dropping some. This sample has 2 million to 2.5 million clones, with roughly 93% found just once. Input material: naive CD4+ T cells from PBMCs. As for subset: CD45RA+ positively selected. These receptors originate from a man aged 18 to 29 in good health. Some clones in this sample may be carry-over from other donors' samples.

This clone was seen just once. This sequence joins TRBV28 and TRBJ2-7; D is unresolved. The V end lost 8 bases, the J end lost 2 bases, and 10 bases lay between the germline ends. This CDR3 contains 12 residues. Germline lookup yields CDR1 MDHEN and CDR2 SYDVKM. CDR3 coding DNA: TGTGCCAGCGGATTGAAGCCCTACGAGCAGTACTTC. Its protein is CASGLKPYEQYF.

The J gene is TRBJ1-2, the V gene TRBV5-4; no clear D gene. The CDR3 is 15 residues long. The germline CDR1 and CDR2 sequences are SGHNT and YYREEE (reference sequence). V was trimmed by 0 bases and J by 4 bases, leaving 13 bases between them. The CDR3 reads CASSLAGERSYGYTF. In DNA form, the CDR3 reads TGTGCCAGCAGCTTGGCCGGAGAGAGGAGCTATGGCTACACCTTC.